This T cell receptor beta chain was obtained from a study of molecular identifiers for immune sequencing clone quantification (dated by TCRdb to 2016 to 2019). About the study as a whole: For a replicate experiment, RNA from around 20,000 or 100,000 naive CD8 T cells was divided into five aliquots, and four of the five aliquots were sequenced. This methods study benchmarked molecular-identifier clustering-based TCR repertoire sequencing (MIDCIRS) and TCR RNA copy counting, using CD8 T cells to do so. Overall results and qualifications from the work: The sizes of highly expanded clones could end up underestimated when identical TCR molecules share a barcode. When barcode sub-clustering was left out, chimeric consensus sequences inflated TCR diversity, with chimeras reaching as high as 47%. The naive libraries included spiked-in Jurkat TCR RNA (10 copies' worth), and this RNA is not part of the donor repertoire. In CMV-specific effector cells, clones with more than 20 RNA copies accounted for over 97% of molecules, whereas in naive cells such clones accounted for under 1%. A single cell's worth of spiked-in Jurkat TCR RNA was reported detectable even among under 1.1 million naive CD8 T cells. Modeling gave about three recovered TCR RNA copies per cell versus approximately 9 by digital PCR, implying roughly 29% capture efficiency.

As to this clonotype: Its antigen is still unknown. The missing conserved phenylalanine or tryptophan at the end of this CDR3 makes a read error likely.

Libraries of naive CD8 T cells were generated from around 20,000 to 990,000 sorted cells, with 10%, 30% or 50% of the purified RNA used. On a BD FACSAria II, naive CD8 T cells were FACS-sorted as CD8+CD4-CCR7+CD45RA+ and collected into RLT Plus buffer. Roughly ten TCR copies' worth of Jurkat RNA were spiked into roughly 17,000-1,100,000 naive CD8 T cell samples to test detection sensitivity. CD8 T cells were enriched using RosetteSep CD8+ T Cell Enrichment Cocktail and Ficoll-Paque, and the enriched cells then underwent ACK red cell lysis. Reading the germline V gene gives CDR1 MNHEY and CDR2 SVGAGI. Inclusive of both ends, the CDR3 amounts to 13 amino acids. Only CDR3 DNA remains: 39 bases, in frame from the first base. Trimming removed 6 bases from V and 6 bases from J, leaving 14 bases between the germline ends. The library was built by means of PCR. Sequencing relied on an Illumina HiSeq 4000. Preparation of bulk TCR libraries followed a previously described approach, with the TCR primers listed in Table S5. The Qiagen AllPrep DNA/RNA kit was used to purify total RNA. Reads from multiple sequencing runs of the same library were pooled before analysis. Per the original workflow: Reads were retained only if an exact TCR constant sequence was present, and the retained reads were trimmed to 150 nt and grouped according to their 12-nt molecular barcodes. Reads within each barcode group were sub-clustered using a 15% Levenshtein threshold, and quality-weighted consensus sequences were constructed for each RNA molecule. Non-functional sequences were filtered out, along with any lower-count sequence sitting one edit away from another sequence. Based on fitting two negative binomial distributions, any barcode sub-cluster with under 20% of the maximum read count was discarded. The raw public reads went through TCRdb reprocessing: fastp at Q25, MiXCR clone calling, in-frame beta chains kept. Entries are consolidated by CDR3 protein sequence, retaining the most common genes and DNA. The V and J calls and clone size come from TCRdb's table, not from the authors' own analysis. The sample data list under 600,000 distinct CDR3 sequences, and 20% to 25% of these were observed just once. About 0.8% of the sample lies in the top ten.

The rearrangement joined TRBV6-5 to TRBJ1-2, with TRBD1 tentatively as D gene (5 bases match). The TCR comes from a human donor in good health. Some libraries in this study had Jurkat cell RNA spiked in. The sequenced material came from naive CD8+ T cells from blood, with Jurkat cell RNA spiked in. The cell subset or site label corresponds to: FACS-sorted CD8+CD4-CCR7+CD45RA+ naive T cells. The DNA reads TGTGCCAGCAGCCCCGGTGGGGGGGATGGCTACACCCTC. This sequence encodes CASSPGGGDGYTL.